The T cell receptor beta chain described here comes from a study of T cell responses to AZD1222 COVID-19 vaccine. V was clipped by 4 bases and J by 5 bases; unmatched bases: 7. The CDR3 has 16 residues. The germline gives CDR1 MNHNS, CDR2 SASEGT. This clone has only a few counts. TCRdb keeps only in-frame clones here, not all; method: immunoSEQ multiplex PCR. The table has approximately 100,000 clones, around 91% seen once; the top ten hold 45%. The J gene is TRBJ2-1, the V gene TRBV6-1, with 11 bases that match TRBD2. The sequence came from an adult in good health. The sample here was peripheral blood, taken on day 0 of AZD1222 vaccination. The CDR3 region has the DNA TGTGCCAGCAGTGGTATCGGGACTAGCGGTAACAATGAGCAGTTCTTC. Protein: CASSGIGTSGNNEQFF.